The present entry profiles one T cell receptor beta chain with its context. The antigen is undetermined. These data are taken from a study of T cell responses to AZD1222 COVID-19 vaccine. The CDR3 has 16 amino acids. V lost 4 bases to trimming and J lost 0 bases, with 14 bases between them. CDR1 and CDR2 from the germline V gene are SGHAT and FQNNGV. Study-level findings and limits: It should be noted that donors were predominantly white British and more often female, and clonal diversity was possibly underestimated. Among spike-specific TCRs, nearly half reportedly target unmutated variant regions.

Produced via immunoSEQ multiplex PCR; TCRdb's table is partial and in-frame only. The sample consists of some 130,000 clones, 85% to 95% of them appearing once. This receptor was obtained from an adult in good health. This chain joins TRBV11-2 and TRBJ2-3, with unresolved D. This sample comprised peripheral blood, obtained on day 0 of AZD1222 vaccination. The CDR3 loop reads CASSSPWGVSTDTQYF. Written as DNA, the CDR3 is TGTGCCAGCAGCTCCCCATGGGGTGTCAGCACAGATACGCAGTATTTT.